Listed below are T cell receptor beta chains from one sample, sequenced in a study of shared T cell receptors in the human thymus. Some clones are missing from TCRdb's copy, which holds only in-frame ones; the method was immunoSEQ multiplex PCR. Here the sample spans 600,000 or so clones, 80% to 90% being singletons. The same specimen was also included in a second study, on human thymus T cells.

The specimen was thymocytes. These receptors all stem from a boy younger than two with a congenital heart defect. Both conserved end residues are part of each CDR3. D genes are given only for firm matches. Clone size is shown for a subset of rows, as once, few, many or a class of expanded clone.

cdr3_aa	cdr3_nt	j_call	v_call	d_call	clone_size
CASSRGGANEKLFF	TGTGCCAGCAGTAGGGGTGGGGCTAATGAAAAACTGTTTTTT	TRBJ1-4	TRBV6-5	NA	once
CASSGTRDRSSYEQYF	TGTGCCAGCAGTGGGACCCGGGACAGAAGCTCCTACGAGCAGTACTTC	TRBJ2-7	TRBV2	TRBD1	NA
CASSQKKSGTGSYEQYF	TGTGCCAGCAGCCAAAAGAAGAGCGGGACGGGCTCCTACGAGCAGTACTTC	TRBJ2-7	TRBV7-9	TRBD2	NA
CAIRDRDPYNSPLHF	TGTGCCATCAGAGACAGGGACCCCTATAATTCACCCCTCCACTTT	TRBJ1-6	TRBV10-3	TRBD1	NA
CANRQGPFYGYTF	TGTGCCAACCGACAGGGACCCTTCTATGGCTACACCTTC	TRBJ1-2	TRBV2	TRBD1	NA
CASSSPGLNEQFF	TGTGCCAGCAGTTCACCGGGGTTAAATGAGCAGTTCTTC	TRBJ2-1	TRBV6-5	NA	NA
CASSLGRGQPQHF	TGTGCCAGCAGCTTAGGTCGGGGTCAGCCCCAGCATTTT	TRBJ1-5	TRBV7-9	NA	NA
CASSQDSGQGPYEQYF	TGTGCCAGCAGCCAAGACTCCGGACAGGGCCCCTACGAGCAGTACTTC	TRBJ2-7	TRBV14	TRBD1	NA
CASSIKSEYTQYF	TGTGCCAGCAGCATTAAAAGTGAGTATACGCAGTATTTT	TRBJ2-3	TRBV21-1	NA	once
CASSQDDGSNEQFF	TGCGCCAGCAGCCAAGACGACGGGAGCAATGAGCAGTTCTTC	TRBJ2-1	TRBV4-3	NA	NA
CASSMLLAGLSNQPQHF	TGTGCCAGTAGTATGTTATTGGCAGGGCTTAGCAATCAGCCCCAGCATTTT	TRBJ1-5	TRBV19	NA	NA
CASSQDFSGWRYEQYF	TGCGCCAGCAGCCAAGATTTTTCGGGTTGGAGGTACGAGCAGTACTTC	TRBJ2-7	TRBV4-3	NA	NA
CASSQETRLSDTQYF	TGTGCCAGCAGCCAAGAGACTAGATTATCAGATACGCAGTATTTT	TRBJ2-3	TRBV4-2	NA	NA
CASSSDRDTNEKLFF	TGTGCCAGCAGCTCGGACAGGGATACTAATGAAAAACTGTTTTTT	TRBJ1-4	TRBV11-1	TRBD1	NA
CASSFYTNTGELFF	TGCGCCAGCAGCTTTTACACGAACACCGGGGAGCTGTTTTTT	TRBJ2-2	TRBV5-1	NA	NA
CASSLTVTSAYNEQFF	TGTGCCAGCAGCTTAACGGTGACTAGCGCTTACAATGAGCAGTTCTTC	TRBJ2-1	TRBV7-3	TRBD2	NA
CASSLAGLDNEQYF	TGCGCCAGCAGCTTGGCGGGACTAGACAACGAGCAGTACTTC	TRBJ2-7	TRBV5-1	TRBD2	NA
CASSLDRTSAGELFF	TGTGCCAGCAGCTTGGACAGGACGAGCGCCGGGGAGCTGTTTTTT	TRBJ2-2	TRBV5-4	NA	few
CASSSERTPSYEQYF	TGCGCCAGCAGCTCCGAGAGAACTCCCTCCTACGAGCAGTACTTC	TRBJ2-7	TRBV5-1	NA	NA
CASRRQGTSSYNEQFF	TGTGCCAGCAGACGACAGGGGACGAGCTCCTACAATGAGCAGTTCTTC	TRBJ2-1	TRBV5-6	TRBD1	NA
CASSLANRHEKLFF	TGTGCCAGCAGCTTGGCCAACAGGCATGAAAAACTGTTTTTT	TRBJ1-4	TRBV5-8	NA	once
CASSLMDRANYGYTF	TGTGCCAGCAGCTTAATGGACAGGGCTAACTATGGCTACACCTTC	TRBJ1-2	TRBV7-9	TRBD1	NA
CASSQDVSTGTTDTQYF	TGTGCCAGCAGCCAAGATGTTTCGACAGGAACCACAGATACGCAGTATTTT	TRBJ2-3	TRBV4-2	NA	NA
CASSLSGGSNQPQHF	TGCGCCAGCAGCTTGAGTGGGGGGAGCAATCAGCCCCAGCATTTT	TRBJ1-5	TRBV5-1	NA	NA
CASGLTGDSNQPQHF	TGTGCTAGTGGTTTGACGGGGGATAGCAATCAGCCCCAGCATTTT	TRBJ1-5	TRBV12-5	NA	NA
CASSVASHYEQYF	TGTGCCAGCAGTGTGGCTTCTCACTACGAGCAGTACTTC	TRBJ2-7	TRBV7-9	NA	NA
CASSLAGGPDYGYTF	TGTGCCAGCAGCTTAGCGGGGGGGCCCGACTATGGCTACACCTTC	TRBJ1-2	TRBV7-9	NA	NA
CASSLSATSARGTDTQYF	TGTGCCAGCAGTTTATCCGCTACTAGCGCCCGAGGAACAGATACGCAGTATTTT	TRBJ2-3	TRBV27	TRBD2	NA
CASSSPLDEFYNSPLHF	TGTGCCAGCAGCTCCCCCCTAGACGAGTTCTATAATTCACCCCTCCACTTT	TRBJ1-6	TRBV5-6	NA	NA
CASSQDSGTSGIAGELFF	TGCGCCAGCAGCCAAGATAGCGGGACTAGCGGGATCGCCGGGGAGCTGTTTTTT	TRBJ2-2	TRBV4-3	TRBD2	NA
CASSLGAEETQYF	TGTGCCAGCAGCTTAGGGGCCGAAGAGACCCAGTACTTC	TRBJ2-5	TRBV7-6	NA	NA
CALTLAGSYNEQFF	TGTGCCTTGACCCTAGCGGGATCCTACAATGAGCAGTTCTTC	TRBJ2-1	TRBV30	TRBD2	once
CASSHPWAQPQHF	TGTGCCAGCAGCCACCCGTGGGCTCAGCCCCAGCATTTT	TRBJ1-5	TRBV28	NA	NA
CASSPGLAGDFETQYF	TGTGCCAGCAGCCCAGGACTAGCGGGGGATTTTGAGACCCAGTACTTC	TRBJ2-5	TRBV5-4	TRBD2	NA
CASSSTGNTEAFF	TGTGCCAGCAGTTCGACGGGGAACACTGAAGCTTTCTTT	TRBJ1-1	TRBV6-4	NA	few
CASRTGGPTDTQYF	TGTGCCAGTAGAACGGGGGGGCCTACAGATACGCAGTATTTT	TRBJ2-3	TRBV19	TRBD2	NA
CASSPVNSYEQYF	TGTGCCAGCAGCCCGGTGAATTCCTACGAGCAGTACTTC	TRBJ2-7	TRBV7-9	NA	NA
CAISPGTGPSGNTIYF	TGTGCCATCAGTCCCGGGACAGGGCCCTCTGGAAACACCATATATTTT	TRBJ1-3	TRBV10-3	TRBD1	NA
CARSCREAEQFF	TGTGCCAGAAGCTGCAGGGAAGCTGAGCAGTTCTTC	TRBJ2-1	TRBV5-3	NA	NA